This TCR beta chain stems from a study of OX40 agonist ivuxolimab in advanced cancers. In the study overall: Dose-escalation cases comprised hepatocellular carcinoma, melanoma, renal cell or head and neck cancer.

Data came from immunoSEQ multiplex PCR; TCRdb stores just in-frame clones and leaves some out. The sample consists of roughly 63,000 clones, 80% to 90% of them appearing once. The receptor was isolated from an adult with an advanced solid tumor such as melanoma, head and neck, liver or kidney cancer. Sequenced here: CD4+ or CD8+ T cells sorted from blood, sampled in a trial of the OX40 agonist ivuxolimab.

The CDR3 protein is CASSPRGVSTDTQYF. CDR3 coding DNA: TGTGCCAGCAGCCCCCGAGGGGTATCCACAGATACGCAGTATTTT. The chain links TRBV11-3 to TRBJ2-3; possibly TRBD1 or TRBD2 for D (5 bases each). The germline gives CDR1 SGHNT, CDR2 YENEEA. This CDR3 is built from 15 residues. Trimming removed 5 bases from V and 2 bases from J, with 14 bases in between.